This entry lists 10 T cell receptor beta chains sequenced from one sample in a study of blood T cell repertoires in COVID-19. Profiled with immunoSEQ multiplex PCR; TCRdb holds only in-frame clones, not every one. The sample shows approximately 200,000 clones, around 83% of them seen only once. The sequenced sample consisted of peripheral blood. These receptors came from a woman aged 25-40 years with active or convalescent COVID-19.

The count of this clone is one. The J gene is TRBJ1-1, the V gene TRBV11-3, with D hard to call. The ends were cut back, 5 bases at V and 4 bases at J, with 17 bases in the middle. The CDR3 covers 15 residues. Per germline, CDR1 SGHNT and CDR2 YENEEA. In nucleotides, the CDR3 is TGTGCCAGCAGCCCGAGGATTTCCGCGGGCACTGAAGCTTTCTTT. Protein product: CASSPRISAGTEAFF. Using reference TRBV11-3 and TRBJ1-1 for the parts outside the CDR3, the full variable domain is EAGVVQSPRYKIIEKKQPVAFWCNPISGHNTLYWYLQNLGQGPELLIRYENEEAVDDSQLPKDRFSAERLKGVDSTLKIQPAELGDSAVYLCASSPRISAGTEAFFGQGTRLTVV.

CDR3 region: CASSAGTLGYTF. CDR3 DNA sequence: TGTGCCAGCAGCGCCGGGACTTTGGGCTACACCTTC. The chain combines TRBV9 with TRBJ1-2; possible D gene TRBD1, 5 bases. The germline V gene has CDR1 SGDLS and CDR2 YYNGEE. This CDR3 has 12 amino acids. The germline V and J ends were trimmed by 3 bases and 8 bases, with 11 bases remaining between them.

The gene calls are TRBV23-1 and TRBJ1-6, with D tentatively TRBD1 (6 bases). TRBV23-1 falls under the ORF class, with uncertain function. CDR3 size: 14 residues. With 6 bases removed from V and 8 bases from J, the gap between germline ends came to 14 bases. CDR3 DNA: TGCGCCAGCAGGACATCCGAGGGGGATTCACCCCTCCACTTT. Translating gives CASRTSEGDSPLHF.

The V call is TRBV7-9, the J call TRBJ2-1, with 8 bases fitting TRBD1. The CDR3 runs to 15 residues. With 7 bases clipped from V and 3 bases from J, the junction kept 8 bases outside the gene matches. Germline V gene sequence: CDR1 SEHNR, CDR2 FQNEAQ (reference sequence). The CDR3 protein is CASTLTGANYNEQFF. CDR3 DNA: TGTGCCAGCACCCTGACAGGGGCTAACTACAATGAGCAGTTCTTC.

This chain uses TRBV27 with TRBJ2-5; 13 bases line up with TRBD2. This CDR3 is built from 18 residues. Trimming removed 5 bases from V and 4 bases from J; junction bases left unmatched: 13. The germline gives CDR1 MNHEY, CDR2 SMNVEV (reference sequence). CDR3 sequence (DNA): TGTGCCAGCAGTCCCAGACTAGCGGGGGGCGGGGGTCTAGAGACCCAGTACTTC. Protein product: CASSPRLAGGGGLETQYF.

J is TRBJ1-2 and V is TRBV7-2; unclear D gene. Trimming removed 1 base from V and 4 bases from J, with 7 bases in between. The CDR3 is 13 amino acids. Germline CDR1 and CDR2: SGHTA and FQGNSA. The CDR3 here is CASSLGLSYGYTF. CDR3 coding DNA: TGTGCCAGCAGCTTAGGGTTGAGCTATGGCTACACCTTC.

V gene TRBV28 combines with J gene TRBJ2-2; no definite D call. This CDR3 is 12 amino acids long. Trimming took 7 bases from V and 6 from J, leaving 9 bases between them. Germline values: CDR1 MDHEN, CDR2 SYDVKM. CDR3 protein: CASISGPGELFF. CDR3 nucleotide sequence: TGTGCCAGCATCTCAGGTCCCGGGGAGCTGTTTTTT.

This clone showed up just a few times. The rearrangement joins TRBV7-9 to TRBJ1-5; TRBD1 is a possible D gene (5 bases). The CDR3 has 15 amino acids. Germline CDR1 reads SEHNR; CDR2 reads FQNEAQ (reference sequence). V lost 5 bases and J 1 base, leaving 12 bases between the germline ends. In DNA form, the CDR3 reads TGTGCCAGCAGCCTTGGGGGGGGGAGCAATCAGCCCCAGCATTTT. As protein: CASSLGGGSNQPQHF.

The chain carries TRBV4-1 and TRBJ1-2; D remains unclear. V lost 4 bases to trimming and J lost 8 bases, with 17 bases between them. Germline V gene sequence: CDR1 MGHRA, CDR2 YSYEKL. The CDR3 has 14 residues. In nucleotides, the CDR3 is TGCGCCAGCAGCCTTGACCGAGACCTCGGGGGCTACACCTTC. Translation gives CASSLDRDLGGYTF.

This clone was seen a few times. This chain joins TRBV6-5 and TRBJ2-7, with D uncertain. V was clipped by 6 bases and J by 3 bases, with 9 bases between them. This CDR3 comprises 12 residues. The germline gives CDR1 MNHEY, CDR2 SVGAGI. The CDR3 coding sequence is TGTGCCAGCAGACTTAACAGCTACGAGCAGTACTTC. Amino acids: CASRLNSYEQYF.